This passage covers 20 T cell receptor beta chains from one sample sequenced in a study of blood T cells in healthy people across ages. Alongside a J-beta primer mix, a sample-barcoded 5' primer served in a second PCR lasting about 6 to 11 cycles. In TCRdb, the 5' RACE reads were re-called with MiXCR into one record per CDR3 protein. The sample includes about 1.6 million distinct CDR3 sequences, 30% to 40% of them seen just once. The sequencing sample was made of blood. These receptors came from a woman younger than 45 in good health.

This clonotype was detected a few times. V usage is TRBV6-2 or TRBV6-3 and J usage is TRBJ1-2; unclear D gene. Germline lookup yields CDR1 MNHEY and CDR2 SVGEGT. V was clipped by 2 bases and J by 8 bases, with 18 bases between them. CDR3 length: 15 residues. CDR3 protein: CASSYPLEVSQGYTF. For the CDR3, the DNA is TGTGCCAGCAGTTACCCGCTCGAGGTGTCACAGGGCTACACCTTC.

This clonotype was counted only a few times. The V call is TRBV2, the J call TRBJ2-3; 10 nucleotides line up with TRBD2. V lost 9 bases and J lost 4; bases outside the gene matches: 10. Germline V gene data show CDR1 as SNHLY and CDR2 as FYNNEI. This CDR3 contains 15 residues. The CDR3 DNA follows: TGTGCCAGTAAGATAACTAGCGGGATCCCAGATACGCAGTATTTT. This translates into CASKITSGIPDTQYF.

This rearrangement joins TRBV20-1 to TRBJ1-2; no definite D call. The CDR3 is 13 residues long. Germline-derived CDR1 and CDR2 are DFQATT and SNEGSKA (reference sequence). In DNA form, the CDR3 reads TGCGGCGGAGTCTCTACGCTTAACTATGGCTACACCTTC. Its translation: CGGVSTLNYGYTF.

This clonotype has a count of ten or more. The chain couples TRBV7-2 to TRBJ2-7; TRBD2 agrees at 14 bases. V dropped 3 bases and J dropped 0; count of bases not matched to a gene: 7. Germline CDR1 reads SGHTA; CDR2 reads FQGNSA. This CDR3 is built from 18 residues. CDR3 DNA sequence: TGTGCCAGCAGCTTTACGGGACTAGCGGGGGTCCGCTCCTACGAGCAGTACTTC. Residues: CASSFTGLAGVRSYEQYF.

This rearrangement joins TRBV5-1 to TRBJ2-7, with TRBD1 as a possible D gene (6 bases). The CDR3 is 17 residues long. Trimming took off 1 base at V and 2 bases at J, with 19 bases between the two ends. Germline lookup yields CDR1 SGHRS and CDR2 YFSETQ. CDR3 DNA sequence: TGCGCCAGCAGCTTGTCCTCCGGGACACCGGTGCCCTACGAGCAGTACTTC. Its translation is CASSLSSGTPVPYEQYF.

About this clonotype itself: This may arise from a read error, as a much more abundant clone is one base away. The genes are TRBV29-1 and TRBJ2-3, with D hard to call. The germline V gene has CDR1 SQVTM and CDR2 ANQGSEA. The CDR3 covers 14 residues. In DNA form, the CDR3 reads TGCAGCGTTGAAGACTATCCGAACACAGATATGCAGTATTTT. Its protein product is CSVEDYPNTDMQYF.

The chain links TRBV7-3 to TRBJ2-1; TRBD2 agrees at 9 bases. The CDR3 covers 17 residues. The germline V gene has CDR1 SGHTA and CDR2 FQGTGA. Trimming at V came to 7 bases and at J to 1 base, leaving 11 bases not matched to a gene. The CDR3 bases are TGTGCCAGCACCACGGGAGCGGGAGGCAGGTCCTACAATGAGCAGTTCTTC. Translation gives CASTTGAGGRSYNEQFF.

The chain has TRBV2 and TRBJ2-7, with D possibly being TRBD2 (5 bases). Germline V lookup: CDR1 SNHLY, CDR2 FYNNEI. This CDR3 spans 14 amino acids. The V end lost 5 bases, the J end lost 6 bases, and 17 bases lay between the germline ends. The CDR3 bases are TGTGCCAGCAGTCAGTCCCGACTAAATGGCGAGCAGTACTTC. Its protein is CASSQSRLNGEQYF.

The chain joins TRBV19 to TRBJ2-3; D might be TRBD2 (6 bases). Germline CDR1 and CDR2: LNHDA and SQIVND (reference sequence). The ends were cut back, 6 bases at V and 5 bases at J, with 21 bases in the middle. This CDR3 spans 16 amino acids. DNA of the CDR3: TGTGCCAGTAGCCTTGGGTGGCTAGCGATCGAAGATACGCAGTATTTT. As protein: CASSLGWLAIEDTQYF.

The V and J genes are TRBV7-9 and TRBJ2-7; D unresolved. The ends were cut back, 5 bases at V and 4 bases at J, with 12 bases in the middle. Germline CDR1 SEHNR, CDR2 FQNEAQ (reference sequence). The CDR3 runs to 13 residues. The CDR3 coding sequence is TGTGCCAGCAGCCGCAGTTCGGTATACGAGCAGTACTTC. Translated: CASSRSSVYEQYF.

This chain uses TRBV7-3 with TRBJ1-1; TRBD1 aligns across 9 bases. This CDR3 has 15 amino acids. J was trimmed by 1 base and V by 5 bases; bases with no gene match: 5. Per the germline V gene, CDR1 is SGHTA and CDR2 is FQGTGA. In DNA form, the CDR3 reads TGTGCCAGCAGCACGACAGGGGGGAAGAACACTGAAGCTTTCTTT. It encodes CASSTTGGKNTEAFF.

V usage is TRBV20-1 and J usage is TRBJ2-3; possible D gene TRBD2, 6 bases. Between the trimmed V and J ends, which lost 3 bases and 2 bases, there was a span of 18 bases. CDR3 length: 16 residues. Germline V gene data show CDR1 as DFQATT and CDR2 as SNEGSKA (reference sequence). Here the CDR3 DNA reads TGCAGTGCTAGGGGCCAGATGCGGGGACTCACAGATACGCAGTATTTT. This codes for CSARGQMRGLTDTQYF.

This clonotype appeared a few times. This rearrangement joins TRBV7-9 to TRBJ1-4, with D perhaps matching TRBD1 (5 bases). Trimming took off 3 bases at V and 0 bases at J, with 11 bases between the two ends. Germline V gene sequence: CDR1 SEHNR, CDR2 FQNEAQ (reference sequence). The CDR3 runs to 16 residues. CDR3: CASSLGESSTNEKLFF. The CDR3 DNA sequence: TGTGCCAGCAGCTTGGGGGAATCCTCAACTAATGAAAAACTGTTTTTT.

In this sample, this clonotype turned up once. This rearrangement joins TRBV11-2 to TRBJ2-7; D is ambiguous. Germline V lookup: CDR1 SGHAT, CDR2 FQNNGV. Trimming took off 3 bases at V and 7 bases at J, with 10 bases between the two ends. The CDR3 has 12 amino acids. CDR3 DNA sequence: TGTGCCAGCAGCTTCCCCGAAGGAGAGCAGTACTTC. It specifies CASSFPEGEQYF.

The genes are TRBV18 and TRBJ1-2; 9 nucleotides align to TRBD1. This CDR3 contains 14 residues. V dropped 5 bases and J dropped 8; count of bases not matched to a gene: 9. CDR1 and CDR2 (germline): KGHSH, LQKENI. The CDR3 DNA reads as TGTGCCAGCTCAGAGGACAGGGGCGCGGAAGGCTACACCTTC. This codes for CASSEDRGAEGYTF.

The chain carries TRBV20-1 and TRBJ2-1; TRBD2 matches 8 bases. The germline V gene has CDR1 DFQATT and CDR2 SNEGSKA (reference sequence). The CDR3 contains 15 residues. As DNA, the CDR3 is TGCTTACGAAACGGGGGCGGGAGGAACACCGGGGAGCAGTTCTTC. It yields the protein CLRNGGGRNTGEQFF.

J is TRBJ2-5 and V is TRBV29-1; 7 bases align to TRBD2. The J call may not be correct, given that the DNA end is closer to TRBJ2-7. The CDR3 consists of 13 residues. Germline V gives CDR1 SQVTM, CDR2 ANQGSEA. CDR3 region: CSVVWQGGYEQYF. The CDR3 coding sequence is TGCAGCGTTGTATGGCAGGGAGGGTACGAGCAGTACTTC.

The V and J genes are TRBV27 and TRBJ1-4; TRBD1 matches at 7 bases. The CDR3 extends over 14 amino acids. Trimming cost V 3 bases and J 9 bases; bases outside gene matches: 7. Germline CDR1 reads MNHEY; CDR2 reads SMNVEV (reference sequence). Written as DNA, the CDR3 is TGTGCCAGCAGTTTTACAGGGGTACGCCAAAAACTGTTTTTT. It is translated as CASSFTGVRQKLFF.

The chain couples TRBV20-1 to TRBJ2-3, with 10 bases matching TRBD2. Germline lookup yields CDR1 DFQATT and CDR2 SNEGSKA (reference sequence). Trimming removed 0 bases from V and 3 bases from J; junction bases left unmatched: 3. This CDR3 has 15 amino acids. CDR3 region: CSARDKREGTDTQYF. CDR3 coding DNA: TGCAGTGCTAGAGATAAGCGGGAGGGTACAGATACGCAGTATTTT.

This clonotype was seen a few times. In DNA, the CDR3 is TGCGCCAGCAGCCAAGTCATGGGCCTAGCGGGAGGTTCAGATACGCAGTATTTT. Its protein is CASSQVMGLAGGSDTQYF. V gene TRBV4-1 combines with J gene TRBJ2-3; TRBD2 matches at 11 bases. V lost 1 base to trimming and J lost 4 bases; unmatched junction nucleotides: 10. CDR3 length equals 18 residues. Germline CDR1 is MGHRA and CDR2 is YSYEKL.